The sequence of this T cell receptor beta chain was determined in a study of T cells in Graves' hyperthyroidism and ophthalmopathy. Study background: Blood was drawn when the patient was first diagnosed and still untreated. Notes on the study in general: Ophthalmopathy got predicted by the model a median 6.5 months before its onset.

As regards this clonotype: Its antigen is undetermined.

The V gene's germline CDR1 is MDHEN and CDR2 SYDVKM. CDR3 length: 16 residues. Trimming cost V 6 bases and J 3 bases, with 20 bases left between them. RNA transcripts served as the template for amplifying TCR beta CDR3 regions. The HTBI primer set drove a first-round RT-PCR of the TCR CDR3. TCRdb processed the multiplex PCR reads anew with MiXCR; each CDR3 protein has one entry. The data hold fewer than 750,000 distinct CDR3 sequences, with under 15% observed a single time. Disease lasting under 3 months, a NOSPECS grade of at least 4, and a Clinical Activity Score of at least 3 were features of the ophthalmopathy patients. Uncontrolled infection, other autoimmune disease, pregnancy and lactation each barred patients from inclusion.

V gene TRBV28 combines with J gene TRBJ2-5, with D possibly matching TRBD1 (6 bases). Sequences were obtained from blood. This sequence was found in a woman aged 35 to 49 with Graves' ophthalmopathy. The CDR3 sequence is CASSHLPTGLEETQYF. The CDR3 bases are TGTGCCAGCAGCCACCTTCCGACAGGTCTAGAAGAGACCCAGTACTTC.